The 8 T cell receptor beta chains given below trace back to one sample, sequenced in a study of cytomegalovirus exposure and HLA in healthy donors (dated by TCRdb to about 2017). Library preparation used the immunoSEQ multiplex PCR assay. The multiplex PCR relied on a mix of 60 forward primers for TCR Vbeta segments and 13 reverse primers for TCR Jbeta segments. TCRdb took this table from immuneACCESS and kept in-frame rearrangements with V and J called. Such tables lack part of the clones; where checked against another copy, unresolved V genes explain under half of the gap, and the rest is unexplained. The sample table contains nearly 300,000 clones; only one count was recorded for 80% to 90% of them. In total, the top ten clones hold about 4% of the sample. Sequencing was carried out using PBMCs. Receptors were obtained from a man aged 40-49 years in good health and CMV-seropositive.

This clone was seen just once. The chain is built from TRBV18 and TRBJ2-1; a weak D match, TRBD1 (6 bases). CDR3 length equals 14 residues. V was trimmed by 2 bases and J by 7 bases, leaving 12 bases between them. The germline gives CDR1 KGHSH, CDR2 LQKENI. The CDR3 region has the DNA TGTGCCAGCTCACCAGATCTGGGGGCAAATGAGCAGTTCTTC. This codes for CASSPDLGANEQFF.

This chain links TRBV7-9 with TRBJ2-7; D perhaps matches TRBD2 (6 bases). V was clipped by 3 bases and J by 2 bases, with 8 bases between them. This CDR3 is 13 amino acids long. In germline, CDR1 is SEHNR, CDR2 FQNEAQ (reference sequence). The CDR3 protein is CASSLGLAYEQYF. For the CDR3, the DNA is TGTGCCAGCAGCTTGGGACTTGCCTACGAGCAGTACTTC.

This clone was picked up one time. The rearrangement joins TRBV27 to TRBJ2-1; 11 bases fit TRBD2. The CDR3 runs to 15 residues. Germline loops: CDR1 MNHEY, CDR2 SMNVEV (reference sequence). With V trimmed by 5 bases and J by 4 bases, 4 bases remained unmatched. Written as DNA, the CDR3 is TGTGCCAGCAGTGCCGGGACTAGCGGATACAATGAGCAGTTCTTC. Protein: CASSAGTSGYNEQFF.

This clone was seen once. The rearrangement uses TRBV7-3 and TRBJ1-1, with 7 bases that match TRBD1. Germline V CDR1 and CDR2: SGHTA, FQGTGA. The junction had 15 bases not matched to a gene; V was cut back by 1 base and J by 4 bases. The CDR3 runs to 18 residues. The CDR3 nucleotides read TGTGCCAGCAGCTTAATTCCAGGGACAGTAAGTCTCCGCACTGAAGCTTTCTTT. Residues: CASSLIPGTVSLRTEAFF. Full variable domain (remainder filled in from reference TRBV7-3 and TRBJ1-1): GAGVSQTPSNKVTEKGKYVELRCDPISGHTALYWYRQSLGQGPEFLIYFQGTGAADDSGLPNDRFFAVRPEGSVSTLKIQRTERGDSAVYLCASSLIPGTVSLRTEAFFGQGTRLTVV.

The V call is TRBV27, the J call TRBJ2-3; D ambiguous. This CDR3 is built from 14 residues. The V and J ends lost 5 bases and 4 bases respectively, with 13 bases between them. Germline CDR1 and CDR2: MNHEY and SMNVEV (reference sequence). CDR3 region: CASSNRRSSDTQYF. CDR3 sequence (DNA): TGTGCCAGCAGTAACCGGCGGAGCTCAGATACGCAGTATTTT.

The V call is TRBV6-5, the J call TRBJ2-5; a weak D match, TRBD2 (5 bases). The DNA end is more similar to TRBJ2-7, so the J call may be wrong. Germline assignment: CDR1 MNHEY and CDR2 SVGAGI. This CDR3 is 16 amino acids long. The CDR3, as DNA: TGTGCCAGCAGTTTCGCTGCGGGCCTCTTATCCTACGAGCAGTACTTC. Translation: CASSFAAGLLSYEQYF.

This clone was found once. The rearrangement uses TRBV4-1 and TRBJ2-7; TRBD2 is a possible D gene (7 bases). The CDR3 length is 14 residues. Trimming shortened V by 0 bases and J by 6 bases, and 12 bases separated the two germline ends. Germline values: CDR1 MGHRA, CDR2 YSYEKL. CDR3 loop: CASSQDRGGGEQYF. The CDR3 nucleotides read TGCGCCAGCAGCCAAGATCGGGGAGGGGGCGAGCAGTACTTC.

This clone was seen once. CDR3 in DNA: TGTGCCAGCAGCTTAGCGGGTGCGGACAGAGCCACAGATACGCAGTATTTT. Its translation is CASSLAGADRATDTQYF. The rearrangement links TRBV13 to TRBJ2-3; D may be TRBD1 (6 bases). From germline, CDR1 is PRHDT and CDR2 FYEKMQ (reference sequence). The CDR3 extends over 17 amino acids. V was shortened by 1 base and J by 2 bases, with 16 bases between the two germline ends.